This TCR beta chain was recovered during a study of T-cell reconstitution after alpha-beta-depleted transplantation in children. Findings and caveats of the study: Once a year had passed after transplant, T-cell counts and diversity came mostly from newly produced T cells. At around two months after transplant, the alpha-beta T cells were reportedly derived from several hundred expanded clones that came from non-depleted graft cells.

Notes on this clonotype: What it binds is not known.

Unique molecular identifiers were used to barcode this TCRbeta library. Each CDR3 protein gets one entry after TCRdb re-called the PCR reads with MiXCR. Of about 420,000 distinct CDR3 sequences listed, around 16% were seen once; the top ten hold about 32%. The specimen was PBMCs, mostly from graft donor cells, collected 360 days after TCRalphabeta/CD19-depleted stem cell transplant. The receptor's source is a boy under three years old who had a stem cell transplant for Wiskott-Aldrich syndrome, so the T cells may come from the graft donor.

The CDR3 is CAISEGKLRDQPQHF. The CDR3 DNA sequence: TGTGCCATCAGCGAGGGAAAACTAAGGGATCAGCCCCAGCATTTT. The genes are TRBV10-3 and TRBJ1-5; D uncertain. Germline V gene data show CDR1 as ENHRY and CDR2 as SYGVKD. Trimming cost V 6 bases and J 5 bases, with 17 bases left between them. The CDR3 covers 15 residues.